This TCR beta chain was found in a study of technical replicates of blood from several donors. Germline assignment: CDR1 MNHEY and CDR2 SMNVEV (reference sequence). The CDR3 extends over 15 amino acids. The V and J ends lost 3 bases and 7 bases respectively, with 16 bases between them. Method: immunoSEQ multiplex PCR; TCRdb's copy keeps in-frame clones and lacks some. The top ten hold 0.41% of the sample, which has over 70,000 clones, 80% to 95% seen once. This receptor was obtained from a human donor in good health. Input material: T cells isolated from PBMCs. V gene TRBV27 combines with J gene TRBJ2-1; TRBD1 might be the D (6 bases). In nucleotides, the CDR3 is TGTGCCAGCAGTTTTTGGGGACAAGAAAAAAATGAGCAGTTCTTC. Encoded protein: CASSFWGQEKNEQFF.